These T cell receptor beta chains were read from a single sample in a study of shared clonotypes between healthy human individuals. The method was immunoSEQ multiplex PCR; TCRdb's version includes in-frame clones alone and lacks a portion of them. The table includes roughly 650,000 clones, more than 95% detected once. The sample taken for sequencing was naive CD4+ T cells sorted from blood. These receptors were collected from a young woman in good health. Both conserved end residues are part of each CDR3. A D gene is named only where the DNA matches it firmly. Only some rows state a clone size, as once, few, many or a class for expanded clones.

abundance | j_gene | v_gene | d_gene | CDR3aa | CDR3nt
. | TRBJ2-5 | TRBV7-9 | . | CASSFWERETQYF | TGTGCCAGCAGCTTTTGGGAAAGGGAGACCCAGTACTTC
. | TRBJ2-3 | TRBV6-5 | TRBD2 | CASNSRGSVADTQYF | TGTGCCAGCAATTCTCGCGGGAGTGTTGCAGATACGCAGTATTTT
. | TRBJ2-7 | TRBV2 | . | CASSEGPLYEQYF | TGTGCCAGCAGTGAAGGTCCACTCTACGAGCAGTACTTC
. | TRBJ1-2 | TRBV19 | . | CASSIDAGIANYGYTF | TGTGCCAGTAGTATAGACGCGGGAATCGCTAACTATGGCTACACCTTC
once | TRBJ1-2 | TRBV7-2 | TRBD1 | CASSQGGLSINGYTF | TGTGCCAGCAGCCAGGGGGGGCTTAGTATCAATGGCTACACCTTC
. | TRBJ2-1 | TRBV6-5 | TRBD2 | CASAVTSGGDNEQFF | TGTGCCAGCGCTGTCACATCGGGAGGAGACAATGAGCAGTTCTTC
. | TRBJ1-2 | TRBV19 | . | CASSIADSRRLEYGYTF | TGTGCCAGTAGTATCGCGGACAGCCGAAGATTAGAGTATGGCTACACCTTC
few | TRBJ1-1 | TRBV2 | . | CASSVEGHLNTEAFF | TGTGCCAGCAGTGTGGAAGGACATTTGAACACTGAAGCTTTCTTT
. | TRBJ1-1 | TRBV11-2 | . | CASSFFGGPGTEAFF | TGTGCCAGCAGCTTTTTTGGGGGGCCGGGTACTGAAGCTTTCTTT
. | TRBJ1-2 | TRBV5-6 | TRBD1 | CASSTRGVDYGYTF | TGTGCCAGCAGCACCAGGGGGGTCGACTATGGCTACACCTTC
. | TRBJ1-2 | TRBV9 | TRBD1 | CASSRQGGYGYTF | TGTGCCAGCAGCCGACAGGGAGGTTATGGCTACACCTTC
. | TRBJ2-3 | TRBV10-3 | . | CAISLTGPPADTQYF | TGTGCCATCAGCCTCACAGGGCCTCCAGCGGATACGCAGTATTTT
. | TRBJ2-7 | TRBV4-1 | . | CASSQDPGTEQYF | TGCGCCAGCAGCCAAGATCCAGGGACCGAGCAGTACTTC
once | TRBJ2-2 | TRBV5-6 | . | CASSAVRLGPKNTGELFF | TGTGCCAGCAGCGCCGTGCGCCTGGGGCCAAAGAACACCGGGGAGCTGTTTTTT
. | TRBJ1-2 | TRBV28 | . | CASSLRGEGYGYTF | TGTGCCAGCAGTTTACGGGGTGAAGGCTATGGCTACACCTTC
. | TRBJ1-2 | TRBV5-8 | . | CASSLAGLTIGYTF | TGTGCCAGCAGCTTGGCAGGGCTGACTATCGGCTACACCTTC
. | TRBJ2-2 | TRBV5-6 | TRBD1 | CASSLIQGAGELFF | TGTGCCAGCAGCTTAATACAGGGGGCCGGGGAGCTGTTTTTT
. | TRBJ1-5 | TRBV2 | TRBD1 | CASTGTASNQPQHF | TGTGCCAGCACTGGGACAGCTAGCAATCAGCCCCAGCATTTT
. | TRBJ2-5 | TRBV5-1 | . | CASSLAAGLQETQYF | TGCGCCAGCAGCTTGGCGGCAGGGCTTCAAGAGACCCAGTACTTC
. | TRBJ2-7 | TRBV29-1 | . | CSARRGEYEQYF | TGCAGTGCCAGGCGCGGGGAGTACGAGCAGTACTTC
once | TRBJ1-4 | TRBV28 | TRBD1 | CASSPGQLNEKLFF | TGTGCCAGTTCCCCGGGACAGCTTAATGAAAAACTGTTTTTT
. | TRBJ2-7 | TRBV7-6 | . | CASSLVPYEQYF | TGTGCCAGCAGCTTAGTCCCCTACGAGCAGTACTTC
. | TRBJ2-6 | TRBV7-9 | . | CASSSYRSGANVLTF | TGTGCCAGCAGCTCTTACAGGTCTGGGGCCAACGTCCTGACTTTC
. | TRBJ1-3 | TRBV7-8 | . | CASRPGRVSGNTIYF | TGTGCCAGCAGGCCGGGGAGAGTCTCTGGAAACACCATATATTTT
. | TRBJ2-7 | TRBV6-5 | . | CASRYGDASYEQYF | TGTGCCAGCAGATATGGGGACGCCTCCTACGAGCAGTACTTC
. | TRBJ2-7 | TRBV5-1 | . | CASSLVDGHSGYEQYF | TGCGCCAGCAGCTTGGTGGATGGGCACTCGGGGTACGAGCAGTACTTC
. | TRBJ2-3 | TRBV7-2 | . | CASSLAIGKSTDTQYF | TGTGCCAGCAGCTTAGCGATCGGGAAGAGCACAGATACGCAGTATTTT
. | TRBJ2-6 | TRBV6-1 | . | CASRTGGSGANVLTF | TGTGCCAGCAGGACAGGTGGCTCTGGGGCCAACGTCCTGACTTTC
. | TRBJ2-3 | TRBV19 | TRBD2 | CASKRLAGADTQYF | TGTGCCAGTAAGAGGCTAGCGGGAGCAGATACGCAGTATTTT
. | TRBJ2-3 | TRBV5-1 | TRBD2 | CASRATSGSADTQYF | TGCGCCAGCAGGGCCACTAGCGGGAGTGCAGATACGCAGTATTTT
. | TRBJ2-5 | TRBV28 | . | CASRSGAQETQYF | TGTGCCAGCAGATCCGGAGCCCAAGAGACCCAGTACTTC
. | TRBJ1-5 | TRBV6-1 | TRBD1 | CASSGGQGARGNQPQHF | TGTGCCAGCAGTGGGGGACAGGGGGCGCGGGGCAATCAGCCCCAGCATTTT
. | TRBJ2-7 | TRBV18 | TRBD2 | CASSPFLAGDHSEQYF | TGTGCCAGCTCACCATTTTTAGCGGGAGATCATAGCGAGCAGTACTTC
. | TRBJ2-7 | TRBV7-8 | TRBD2 | CATGTIYEQYF | TGTGCCACCGGGACTATCTACGAGCAGTACTTC
. | TRBJ2-7 | TRBV27 | TRBD2 | CASSLFASGTYEQYF | TGTGCCAGCAGTTTATTTGCTAGCGGAACCTACGAGCAGTACTTC
. | TRBJ2-4 | TRBV27 | . | CASSSAGQLRIQYF | TGTGCCAGCAGTTCCGCCGGACAGTTAAGGATTCAGTACTTC
. | TRBJ2-7 | TRBV27 | . | CASSVGTPRYEQYF | TGTGCCAGCAGTGTCGGGACACCGAGGTACGAGCAGTACTTC
. | TRBJ2-7 | TRBV13 | . | CASSSFHRAGYEQYF | TGTGCCAGCAGCTCTTTTCACAGGGCAGGCTACGAGCAGTACTTC
. | TRBJ1-2 | TRBV28 | . | CASSLGSGGYTF | TGTGCCAGCAGTTTGGGATCAGGGGGCTACACCTTC
. | TRBJ1-5 | TRBV19 | . | CASRSGGNQPQHF | TGTGCCAGTAGGTCAGGTGGCAATCAGCCCCAGCATTTT
. | TRBJ1-2 | TRBV6-1 | TRBD1 | CASSAETGDYGYTF | TGTGCCAGCAGTGCCGAAACAGGGGACTATGGCTACACCTTC
. | TRBJ2-7 | TRBV11-1 | . | CASSSYTRTEQYF | TGTGCCAGCAGCTCCTACACCCGTACCGAGCAGTACTTC
. | TRBJ2-7 | TRBV5-1 | . | CASSLAQGYEQYF | TGCGCCAGCAGCTTGGCCCAAGGGTACGAGCAGTACTTC
. | TRBJ1-6 | TRBV19 | TRBD1 | CASSKTGGAFNSPLHF | TGTGCCAGTAGCAAGACAGGGGGCGCCTTTAATTCACCCCTCCACTTT
. | TRBJ2-1 | TRBV11-2 | . | CASSEGAGPTYNEQFF | TGTGCCAGCAGCGAGGGTGCGGGACCAACCTACAATGAGCAGTTCTTC
once | TRBJ2-2 | TRBV11-3 | TRBD1 | CASSLGTANTGELFF | TGTGCCAGCAGCTTGGGGACAGCGAACACCGGGGAGCTGTTTTTT
. | TRBJ1-5 | TRBV21-1 | . | CASSKDRGVGNQPQHF | TGTGCCAGCAGCAAAGATAGAGGGGTAGGCAATCAGCCCCAGCATTTT
. | TRBJ2-2 | TRBV5-1 | . | CASSFENTRAGELFF | TGCGCCAGCAGTTTCGAGAACACAAGGGCCGGGGAGCTGTTTTTT
. | TRBJ1-2 | TRBV5-1 | . | CASSLPDRVYGYTF | TGCGCCAGCAGCTTGCCGGATCGCGTCTATGGCTACACCTTC
. | TRBJ1-2 | TRBV27 | . | CASSLRGSGYTF | TGTGCCAGCAGTTTACGGGGTAGTGGCTACACCTTC
once | TRBJ2-6 | TRBV5-6 | . | CASGRRNSGANVLTF | TGTGCCAGCGGCCGACGCAACTCTGGGGCCAACGTCCTGACTTTC
. | TRBJ2-3 | TRBV10-2 | . | CASSESKRSTDTQYF | TGCGCCAGCAGTGAGTCGAAAAGGAGCACAGATACGCAGTATTTT
. | TRBJ1-5 | TRBV28 | TRBD1 | CASSQRQGKFGIGNQPQHF | TGTGCCAGCAGTCAGAGACAGGGCAAATTCGGGATTGGCAATCAGCCCCAGCATTTT
. | TRBJ2-1 | TRBV6-1 | . | CASTRTASDYNEQFF | TGTGCCAGCACCCGGACAGCCTCAGACTACAATGAGCAGTTCTTC
. | TRBJ2-7 | TRBV18 | TRBD2 | CASSPGASGRRLEQYF | TGTGCCAGCTCACCAGGGGCTAGCGGGAGGAGGTTGGAGCAGTACTTC